The clone carrying this TCR beta chain was found once. Its antigen is not identified. V dropped 2 bases and J dropped 13 bases, with 6 bases sitting between them. The CDR3 has 11 residues. Germline lookup yields CDR1 MNHEY and CDR2 SMNVEV (reference sequence). This sample is part of a study of CD8+ T cells in alopecia areata. Study context: It was oral tofacitinib, at 5 to 10 mg twice daily, that treated patients received.

Stated treatment: oral pan-JAK inhibitor, 5-10 mg twice daily. Both CD4+ and CD8+ T cells were separated by sorting PBMCs. cDNA reverse transcribed from extracted RNA served as the sequencing template. The protocol was immunoSEQ multiplex PCR, while the TCRdb copy is restricted to in-frame clones and leaves out a portion. The table records about 270,000 clones, roughly 60% of them present only once. Notes on the study in general: Alopecia totalis/universalis scalp especially showed more expanded CD8+ clones than normal scalp. During tofacitinib treatment, many expanded lesional clones remained in scalp and blood.

The material sequenced was CD4+ T cells sorted from blood, taken around week 54, from a patient treated with tofacitinib. The chain is built from TRBV27 and TRBJ1-6, with D unclear. This receptor was identified in a human donor with alopecia areata. In nucleotides, the CDR3 is TGTGCCAGCAGTTTACGGCCGCCCCTCCACTTT. Its protein is CASSLRPPLHF.